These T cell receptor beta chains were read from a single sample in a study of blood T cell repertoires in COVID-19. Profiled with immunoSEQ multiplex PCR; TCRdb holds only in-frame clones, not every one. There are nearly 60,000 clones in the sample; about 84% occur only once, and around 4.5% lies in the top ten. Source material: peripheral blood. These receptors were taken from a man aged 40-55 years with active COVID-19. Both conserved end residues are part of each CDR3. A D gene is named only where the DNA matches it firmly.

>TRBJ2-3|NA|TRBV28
TGTGCCAGCAGTCCCCCTAGACTAGAGGGCTTCTATACGCAGTATTTT
CASSPPRLEGFYTQYF
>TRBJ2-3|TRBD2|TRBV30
TGTGCCTGGAGTGTCGCGACTAGCGGGAGACCAGATACGCAGTATTTT
CAWSVATSGRPDTQYF
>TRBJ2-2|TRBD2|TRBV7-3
TGTGCCAGCGGCCGGACTAGCGGGAGTGTGGACACCGGGGAGCTGTTTTTT
CASGRTSGSVDTGELFF
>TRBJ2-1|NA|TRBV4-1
TGCGCCAGCAGCCAAGATGTCGCACGGGGGGAGCAGTTCTTC
CASSQDVARGEQFF
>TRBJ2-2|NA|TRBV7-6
TGTGCCAGCAGCTCGTATAGAGAGGTCGCCGGGGAGCTGTTTTTT
CASSSYREVAGELFF
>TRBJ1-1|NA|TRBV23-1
TGCGCCAGACAGGGAAGGGACACTGAAGCTTTCTTT
CARQGRDTEAFF
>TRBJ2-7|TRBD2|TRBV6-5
TGTGCCAGCAGTTCCGGAACGGGACTAGCCGTTTTC
CASSSGTGLAVF
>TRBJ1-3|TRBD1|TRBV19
TGTGCCAGTACCCGGACAGGGACCCCTGGAAACACCATATATTTT
CASTRTGTPGNTIYF
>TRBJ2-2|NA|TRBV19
TGTGCCAGTAGTATCCAAGGAGGTGCCACCGGGGAGCTGTTTTTT
CASSIQGGATGELFF
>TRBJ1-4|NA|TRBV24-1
TGTGCCACCAGTGATCAACAAGAGGTCCGGGGTGAAAAACTGTTTTTT
CATSDQQEVRGEKLFF